This T cell receptor beta chain was identified in a study of T cell responses to AZD1222 COVID-19 vaccine. Overall study findings and caveats: Repertoires in all cases were sampled only once the peak T cell response had passed. The breadth and depth of Spike-specific TCRs increased once two AZD1222 doses had been given. Donors were largely white British and mainly female; clonal diversity was possibly underestimated. The number of AZD1222 recipients seropositive at baseline was only 6 or 7.

Data came from immunoSEQ multiplex PCR; TCRdb stores just in-frame clones and leaves some out. The table records about 100,000 clones, about 90% of them present only once. V lost 0 bases and J lost 3, with 11 bases in between. The CDR3 loop spans 15 amino acids. Germline V gene lookup returns CDR1 SGHAT and CDR2 FQDESV (reference sequence). Details on this clone: Its target is not known.

Specimen: peripheral blood, collected on day 0 of AZD1222 vaccination. This clonotype was obtained from an adult in good health. V usage is TRBV11-1 and J usage is TRBJ1-2; no clear D. This CDR3 is CASSLAGDPYYGYTF. The DNA for the CDR3 is TGTGCCAGCAGCTTAGCCGGGGATCCTTACTATGGCTACACCTTC.